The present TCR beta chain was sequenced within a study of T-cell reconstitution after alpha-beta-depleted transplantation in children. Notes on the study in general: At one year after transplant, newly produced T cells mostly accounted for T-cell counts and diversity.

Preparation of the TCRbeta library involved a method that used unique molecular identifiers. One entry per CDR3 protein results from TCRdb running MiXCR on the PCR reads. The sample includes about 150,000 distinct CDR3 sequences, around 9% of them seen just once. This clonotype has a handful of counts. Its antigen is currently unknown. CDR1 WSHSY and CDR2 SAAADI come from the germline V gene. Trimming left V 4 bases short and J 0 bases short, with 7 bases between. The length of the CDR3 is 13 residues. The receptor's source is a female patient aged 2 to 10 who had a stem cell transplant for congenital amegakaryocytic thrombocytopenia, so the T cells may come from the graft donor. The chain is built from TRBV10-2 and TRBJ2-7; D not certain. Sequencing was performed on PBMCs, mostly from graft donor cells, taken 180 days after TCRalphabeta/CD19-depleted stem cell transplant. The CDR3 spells CASSGGRSYEQYF. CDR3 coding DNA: TGCGCCAGCAGTGGCGGTCGCTCCTACGAGCAGTACTTC.